The rows below give T cell receptor beta chains drawn from one sample of a study of blood T cell repertoires in COVID-19. Sequencing was performed with immunoSEQ multiplex PCR; in TCRdb, only in-frame clones are kept and a portion is missing. Here the sample spans some 290,000 clones, about 85% being singletons. Specimen: peripheral blood. These receptors were taken from a woman in her 50s who had recovered from COVID-19. The CDR3 runs from the conserved cysteine through the conserved F or W. Each record gives: V gene, CDR3 protein.

V gene: TRBV5-1; CDR3 protein: CASSFTNNSPLHF
V gene: TRBV9; CDR3 protein: CASSLEPGLAGANTGELFF
V gene: TRBV2; CDR3 protein: CASKAGELSNEQFF
V gene: TRBV3-1/TRBV3-2; CDR3 protein: CASSELMGARTDTQYF
V gene: TRBV3-1/TRBV3-2; CDR3 protein: CASSQDPQGMDEQYF
V gene: TRBV5-4; CDR3 protein: CASSHGTGNNYGYTF
V gene: TRBV7-2; CDR3 protein: CASSLGSGKHGYTF
V gene: TRBV5-1; CDR3 protein: CASSPEKGVGTEAFF
V gene: TRBV21-1; CDR3 protein: CASSPEGDRGGNEQFF
V gene: TRBV19; CDR3 protein: CATRTTNSDGYTF
V gene: TRBV7-9; CDR3 protein: CASSPGAYEQYF
V gene: TRBV11-2; CDR3 protein: CASSLAPRGGFQETQYF
V gene: TRBV5-4; CDR3 protein: CASSLGEEMNTEAFF
V gene: TRBV5-1; CDR3 protein: CASRVQGMNTEAFF
V gene: TRBV4-3; CDR3 protein: CASSHGQESSYNSPLHF
V gene: TRBV3-1/TRBV3-2; CDR3 protein: CASSQDGSGYTEAFF
V gene: TRBV9; CDR3 protein: CASSLGTGSYEQYF
V gene: TRBV7-2; CDR3 protein: CASSSPGQGAREQYF
V gene: TRBV28; CDR3 protein: CASSPPGGWYTEAFF
V gene: TRBV25-1; CDR3 protein: CASSGRQGRNGYTF
V gene: TRBV28; CDR3 protein: CASSTPFRVEQPQHF
V gene: TRBV5-1; CDR3 protein: CASSPLLGSGGYEQYF
V gene: TRBV12-5; CDR3 protein: CASGLSWGGTEAFF
V gene: TRBV27; CDR3 protein: CASSLLPPGQGTTGELFF
V gene: TRBV9; CDR3 protein: CASSPWGYNTDTQYF
V gene: TRBV30; CDR3 protein: CAWSVIAAATEAFF
V gene: TRBV29-1; CDR3 protein: CSARLNSYEQYF
V gene: TRBV4-3; CDR3 protein: CASSQDPGTGPGEAFF
V gene: TRBV7-9; CDR3 protein: CASSIAGGPGDTQYF
V gene: TRBV27; CDR3 protein: CASSFFGETQYF
V gene: TRBV6-5; CDR3 protein: CASSYGSWGPHTEAFF
V gene: TRBV18; CDR3 protein: CASSPQGHQNTEAFF
V gene: TRBV6-6; CDR3 protein: CASSPPPGQGLQGGYTF
V gene: TRBV13; CDR3 protein: CASSPADEQFF
V gene: TRBV10-3; CDR3 protein: CATSEYFSTVNTEAFF
V gene: TRBV6-5; CDR3 protein: CANDPREGTEAFF
V gene: TRBV4-1; CDR3 protein: CASSLTESYEQYF
V gene: TRBV15; CDR3 protein: CATSRPPGEQYF
V gene: TRBV4-3; CDR3 protein: CASSQDPHRVYGYTF
V gene: TRBV12-5; CDR3 protein: CASAGQKITNTEAFF
V gene: TRBV2; CDR3 protein: CASSERTGELFF
V gene: TRBV7-9; CDR3 protein: CASSLGGQVSNYGYTF
V gene: TRBV19; CDR3 protein: CASSPTGRSYGYTF
V gene: TRBV2; CDR3 protein: CASRGSPRGEQYF
V gene: TRBV6-2/TRBV6-3; CDR3 protein: CASSYSKVGSDSTDTQYF
V gene: TRBV7-2; CDR3 protein: CASSSFSQRGAGDTQYF
V gene: TRBV6-2/TRBV6-3; CDR3 protein: CASSYLVERSSYEQYF
V gene: TRBV18; CDR3 protein: CASSLPGQGSDTQYF
V gene: TRBV6-6; CDR3 protein: CASSYPQRDYGYTF
V gene: TRBV29-1; CDR3 protein: CSVGQGITYEQYF
V gene: TRBV9; CDR3 protein: CASSVDWLAGMYNEQFF
V gene: TRBV4-1; CDR3 protein: CASSPRDRGNYEQYF
V gene: TRBV21-1; CDR3 protein: CASSQLLHGYTF
V gene: TRBV9; CDR3 protein: CASSDWTEDPYEQYF